These 22 T cell receptor beta chains came from one sample sequenced in a study of beta chain features in type 1 diabetes. Findings and limits, study-wide: TCRB CDR3s from Type 1 diabetes patients were moderately but significantly shorter in all four CD4+ subsets.

Of the isolated RNA, all was reverse transcribed, and so the sequenced material was expressed TCRB transcripts. Assay: immunoSEQ multiplex PCR; the TCRdb copy retains only in-frame clones and omits some. The sample consists of about 390,000 clones, roughly 9.8% of them appearing once. Their cognate antigens are unknown. The sample consisted of central memory CD4+ T cells from blood. These receptors all come from a young man with type 1 diabetes.

This clone was seen a handful of times. The CDR3 DNA follows: TGTGCCAGCAGCGTAGGGTCAGATACGCAGTATTTT. Its protein product is CASSVGSDTQYF. This chain joins TRBV9 and TRBJ2-3; unclear D gene. The CDR3 runs to 12 residues. Between the trimmed V and J ends, which lost 0 bases and 4 bases, there was a span of 3 bases. Germline-derived CDR1 and CDR2 are SGDLS and YYNGEE.

This clone was counted a few times. The V gene is TRBV18, the J gene TRBJ2-2; D gene uncertain. V was pared by 3 bases and J by 6 bases, with 17 bases between. CDR1 KGHSH and CDR2 LQKENI come from the germline V gene. The CDR3 covers 16 residues. CDR3 sequence reads: CASSPKDSLGAGELFF. CDR3 DNA sequence: TGTGCCAGCTCACCGAAGGATTCCTTAGGCGCCGGGGAGCTGTTTTTT.

This sequence joins TRBV4-2 and TRBJ2-3, with D possibly called TRBD1 or TRBD2 (6 bases each). Trimming stripped 1 base from V and 4 bases from J, with 15 bases between. The germline V gene encodes CDR1 LGHNA and CDR2 YNFKEQ. There are 16 residues in the CDR3. In DNA, the CDR3 is TGTGCCAGCAGCCAAGTGGGGGGCGGGGCGGCAGATACGCAGTATTTT. Protein sequence: CASSQVGGGAADTQYF.

The rearrangement uses TRBV7-8 and TRBJ2-7; D not certain. V was trimmed by 4 bases and J by 3 bases, leaving 16 bases between them. Germline values: CDR1 SGHVS, CDR2 FQNEAQ. The CDR3 is 15 amino acids. The DNA for the CDR3 is TGTGCCAGCAGCTCTAGGGCCGCCCAAGGCTACGAGCAGTACTTC. It specifies CASSSRAAQGYEQYF.

The genes are TRBV7-9 and TRBJ1-5, with D tentatively TRBD1 (6 bases). The CDR3 consists of 17 residues. The V gene lost 5 bases and the J gene lost 3 bases, with 20 bases spanning the gap. CDR1 SEHNR and CDR2 FQNEAQ come from the germline V gene (reference sequence). In DNA, the CDR3 is TGTGCCAGCAGCCCAGGATGGGGGCAGGGGCACAATCAGCCCCAGCATTTT. Translation: CASSPGWGQGHNQPQHF.

This chain joins TRBV5-1 and TRBJ2-2, with D possibly TRBD1 on 6 matching bases. This CDR3 is 16 amino acids long. Germline CDR1 and CDR2: SGHRS and YFSETQ. Trimming stripped 0 bases from V and 6 bases from J, with 15 bases between. The CDR3 loop reads CASSLGTGSGSGELFF. The CDR3 nucleotides are TGCGCCAGCAGCTTGGGCACAGGGAGTGGATCCGGGGAGCTGTTTTTT.

This clone was seen a handful of times. The rearrangement uses TRBV11-2 and TRBJ2-5, with D possibly being TRBD2 (6 bases). The germline CDR1 and CDR2 sequences are SGHAT and FQNNGV. V was shortened by 4 bases and J by 2 bases, with 17 bases between the two germline ends. The CDR3 is 16 residues long. DNA of the CDR3: TGTGCCAGCAGCTCTACACGACTAGGCGGGCAAGAGACCCAGTACTTC. Translating gives CASSSTRLGGQETQYF.

The V gene is TRBV19, the J gene TRBJ1-2; 8 bases align to TRBD1. The germline V gene has CDR1 LNHDA and CDR2 SQIVND (reference sequence). The V and J ends lost 5 bases and 4 bases, in that order; junction bases with no gene match: 6. The CDR3 sequence is 14 residues long. The CDR3 sequence is CASSAGQGLYGYTF. CDR3 DNA sequence: TGTGCCAGTAGTGCCGGACAGGGTCTCTATGGCTACACCTTC.

Comment on this clone: At one end, the junction sequence differs from germline, possibly due to a read error. This chain links TRBV11-2 with TRBJ2-1; possibly TRBD1 for D (5 bases). The germline V gene has CDR1 SGHAT and CDR2 FQNNGV. CDR3 length: 12 amino acids. CDR3 DNA: TGTGCCAGCAGCCCCATGGACAAAGAGCAGTTCTTC. Translation gives CASSPMDKEQFF.

The rearrangement links TRBV6-1 to TRBJ2-7; TRBD2 agrees at 9 bases. CDR3 size: 14 residues. Germline assignment: CDR1 MNHNS and CDR2 SASEGT. Trimming at V came to 4 bases and at J to 1 base, leaving 2 bases not matched to a gene. As DNA, the CDR3 is TGTGCCAGCAGTGGGACTAGCGCGTCCTACGAGCAGTACTTC. As protein: CASSGTSASYEQYF.

This clone turned up a few times. This sequence joins TRBV5-4 and TRBJ2-7, with D possibly called TRBD1 or TRBD2 (5 bases each). The CDR3 sequence is 15 residues long. Germline CDR1 is SGHNT and CDR2 is YYREEE (reference sequence). V lost 3 bases and J 4 bases, leaving 17 bases between the germline ends. The CDR3 reads CASSSGDRDGYEQYF. The CDR3 nucleotides are TGTGCCAGCAGCTCTGGGGACCGGGACGGTTACGAGCAGTACTTC.

The chain recombines TRBV2 with TRBJ1-1; D remains ambiguous. Germline V gene data show CDR1 as SNHLY and CDR2 as FYNNEI. The CDR3 has 12 residues. V shed 7 bases and J shed 1 base, with 7 bases lying between them. CDR3 loop: CASKLPNTEAFF. The CDR3 bases are TGTGCCAGCAAGTTGCCGAACACTGAAGCTTTCTTT.

The rearrangement links TRBV4-1 to TRBJ2-3; D is possibly TRBD1 or TRBD2 (5 bases each). With 0 bases removed from V and 6 bases from J, the gap between germline ends came to 7 bases. The CDR3 is 13 residues long. From germline, CDR1 is MGHRA and CDR2 YSYEKL. CDR3 region: CASSQDREDTQYF. Written as DNA, the CDR3 is TGCGCCAGCAGCCAAGACAGGGAGGATACGCAGTATTTT.

The J gene is TRBJ2-7, the V gene TRBV15; D remains ambiguous. The CDR3 covers 13 residues. V was clipped by 6 bases and J by 3 bases, with 12 bases between them. CDR1 is LNHNV, CDR2 YYDKDF, per germline (reference sequence). The CDR3 nucleotides are TGTGCCACCAGTTCTAGGATGGGCTACGAGCAGTACTTC. Translating it yields CATSSRMGYEQYF.

The sample holds one count of this clone. The chain recombines TRBV19 with TRBJ1-2, with unresolved D. The CDR3 totals 13 residues. V lost 8 bases and J 3 bases, leaving 13 bases between the germline ends. Germline CDR1 LNHDA, CDR2 SQIVND (reference sequence). CDR3 DNA sequence: TGTGCCAGTGGGTTGGGCAGGCACTATGGCTACACCTTC. Protein sequence: CASGLGRHYGYTF.

The chain joins TRBV7-9 to TRBJ1-3; no reliable D call. CDR1 is SEHNR, CDR2 FQNEAQ, per germline (reference sequence). The length of the CDR3 is 11 residues. V was trimmed by 6 bases and J by 5 bases, leaving 5 bases between them. The CDR3 DNA sequence: TGTGCCAGCAGTTCTAGAAACACCATATATTTT. This gives the protein CASSSRNTIYF.

The sample holds a few counts of this clone. Distinct nucleotide sequences in the sample also encode this CDR3. The J gene is TRBJ2-2, the V gene TRBV18; 9 bases are a match to TRBD2. The CDR3 loop spans 16 amino acids. J lost 1 base, V lost 1 base, and 1 base had no gene match. Germline CDR1 KGHSH, CDR2 LQKENI. The CDR3, as DNA: TGTGCCAGCTCACCACTGACTAGCGGGAACACCGGGGAGCTGTTTTTT. Amino acids: CASSPLTSGNTGELFF.

This clone was counted between two and nine times. This chain links TRBV6-5 with TRBJ2-7; D may be TRBD2 (6 bases). CDR1 and CDR2 (germline): MNHEY, SVGAGI. V lost 10 bases to trimming and J lost 6 bases, with 19 bases between them. This CDR3 contains 13 residues. DNA of the CDR3: TGTGCCATCAGGAGGGACGCGGCAGGCGAGCAGTACTTC. As protein: CAIRRDAAGEQYF.

This clone was counted between two and nine times. The V and J genes are TRBV7-3 and TRBJ1-1; 7 nucleotides line up with TRBD1. V trimming: 5 bases; J trimming: 6 bases; junction bases outside the gene matches: 6. The CDR3 covers 13 residues. Germline V gene sequence: CDR1 SGHTA, CDR2 FQGTGA. CDR3 loop: CASSDRDRAEAFF. CDR3 bases: TGTGCCAGCAGCGACCGGGACAGAGCTGAAGCTTTCTTT.

This clone was counted between two and nine times. The chain is built from TRBV19 and TRBJ2-7, with D possibly TRBD1 on 5 matching bases. Trimming shortened V by 4 bases and J by 5 bases, and 15 bases separated the two germline ends. The CDR3 extends over 14 amino acids. Germline lookup yields CDR1 LNHDA and CDR2 SQIVND (reference sequence). CDR3 in DNA: TGTGCCAGTAGTAGAAGCAGGGATCCCCACGAGCAGTACTTC. Its translation is CASSRSRDPHEQYF.

V gene TRBV18 combines with J gene TRBJ2-6, with D tentatively TRBD1 (6 bases). With 2 bases removed from V and 0 bases from J, the gap between germline ends came to 17 bases. The germline V gene encodes CDR1 KGHSH and CDR2 LQKENI. The CDR3 length is 19 residues. CDR3 sequence (DNA): TGTGCCAGCTCACCAAACCCCGGACAGTTAAACTCTGGGGCCAACGTCCTGACTTTC. Its translation is CASSPNPGQLNSGANVLTF.

The chain is built from TRBV28 and TRBJ2-7, with no clear D. Trimming cost V 5 bases and J 5 bases, with 19 bases left between them. In germline, CDR1 is MDHEN, CDR2 SYDVKM. The CDR3 contains 15 residues. In nucleotides, the CDR3 is TGTGCCAGCAGTATTAATCCATCCGGAGCAGACGAGCAGTACTTC. Translation: CASSINPSGADEQYF.